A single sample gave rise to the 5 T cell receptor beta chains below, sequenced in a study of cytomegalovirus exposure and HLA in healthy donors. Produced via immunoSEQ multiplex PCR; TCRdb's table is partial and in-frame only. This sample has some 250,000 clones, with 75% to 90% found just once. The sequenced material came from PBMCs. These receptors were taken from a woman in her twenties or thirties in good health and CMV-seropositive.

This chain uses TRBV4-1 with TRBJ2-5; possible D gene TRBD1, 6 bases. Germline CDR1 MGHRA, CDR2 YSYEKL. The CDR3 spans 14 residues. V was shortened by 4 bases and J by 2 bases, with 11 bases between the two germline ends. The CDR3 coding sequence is TGCGCCAGCAGCCTCACAGGGAATCAAGAGACCCAGTACTTC. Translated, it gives CASSLTGNQETQYF.

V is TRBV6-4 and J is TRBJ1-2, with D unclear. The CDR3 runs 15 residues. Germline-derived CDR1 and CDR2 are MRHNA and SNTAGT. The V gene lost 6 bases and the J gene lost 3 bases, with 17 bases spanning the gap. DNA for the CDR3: TGTGCCAGCAGACCGGACGGACTCTTCGACTATGGCTACACCTTC. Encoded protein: CASRPDGLFDYGYTF.

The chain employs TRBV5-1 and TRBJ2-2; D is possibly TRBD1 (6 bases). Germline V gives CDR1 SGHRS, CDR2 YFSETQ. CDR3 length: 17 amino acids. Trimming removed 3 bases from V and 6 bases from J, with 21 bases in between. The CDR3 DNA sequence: TGCGCCAGCAGCTCAGGCCCGGATGCCAGGGGACCCGGGGAGCTGTTTTTT. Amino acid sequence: CASSSGPDARGPGELFF.

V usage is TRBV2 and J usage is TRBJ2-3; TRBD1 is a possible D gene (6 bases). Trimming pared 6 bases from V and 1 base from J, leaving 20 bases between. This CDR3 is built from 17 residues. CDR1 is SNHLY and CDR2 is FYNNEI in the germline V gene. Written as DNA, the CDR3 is TGTGCCAGCAGGGATACATGGACAGTCAGCGGCACAGATACGCAGTATTTT. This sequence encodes CASRDTWTVSGTDTQYF.

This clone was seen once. CDR3 DNA sequence: TGTGCCAGCAGACCCGACAGGGAGGCCAATGAAAAACTGTTTTTT. Translated, it gives CASRPDREANEKLFF. The chain combines TRBV27 with TRBJ1-4; TRBD1 aligns across 7 bases. The CDR3 is 15 residues long. The V gene end was trimmed by 6 bases and the J gene end by 5 bases; junction bases not matched to a gene: 9. Per germline, CDR1 MNHEY and CDR2 SMNVEV (reference sequence).